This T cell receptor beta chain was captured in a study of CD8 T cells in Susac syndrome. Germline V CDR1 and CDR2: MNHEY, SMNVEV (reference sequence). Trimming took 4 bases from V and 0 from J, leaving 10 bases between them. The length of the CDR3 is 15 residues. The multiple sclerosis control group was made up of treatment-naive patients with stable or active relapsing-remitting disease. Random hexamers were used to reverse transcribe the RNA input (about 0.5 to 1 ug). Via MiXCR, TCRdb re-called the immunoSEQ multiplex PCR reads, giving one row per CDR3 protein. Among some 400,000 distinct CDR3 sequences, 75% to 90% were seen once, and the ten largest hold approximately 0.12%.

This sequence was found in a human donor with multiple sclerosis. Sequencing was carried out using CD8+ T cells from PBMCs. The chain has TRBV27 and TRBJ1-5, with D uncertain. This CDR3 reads CASSWVGSSNQPQHF. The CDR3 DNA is TGTGCCAGCAGTTGGGTAGGGTCTAGCAATCAGCCCCAGCATTTT.